A selection of T cell receptor beta chains follows, all from one sample in a study of shared clonotypes between healthy human individuals. Sequenced by immunoSEQ multiplex PCR; TCRdb stores in-frame clones only, minus some. The table has some 350,000 clones, around 67% seen once. The sequenced material came from memory CD4+ T cells sorted from blood. These receptors all stem from a man aged 25 to 40 in good health. Both conserved end residues are part of each CDR3. Some rows have no size entry. The others give once, few or many, or a class for an expanded clone.

clone size,J gene,CDR3 length,V gene,CDR3 protein
.,TRBJ2-7,11,TRBV6-1,CASSHGTAGYF
once,TRBJ2-2,16,TRBV7-8,CASSLIGTVFNGELFF
.,TRBJ2-7,15,TRBV18,CASSPIRGSSYEQYF
many,TRBJ2-2,14,TRBV5-1,CASSLTTNTGELFF
.,TRBJ2-7,15,TRBV7-2,CASSLGPSGSYEQYF
.,TRBJ2-7,12,TRBV1,CTSSGRVDEQYF
.,TRBJ2-1,15,TRBV9,CASSGGDRPSNEQFF
.,TRBJ2-3,14,TRBV28,CASELAGRGDTQYF
.,TRBJ1-1,14,TRBV27,CASSRRSGGTEAFF
few,TRBJ2-5,15,TRBV19,CASSNYRGRSETQYF
.,TRBJ2-6,16,TRBV5-5,CASSLGPHSGANVLTF
few,TRBJ1-1,13,TRBV19,CAAQRRSNTEAFF
.,TRBJ2-7,13,TRBV28,CASSGERAYEQYF
.,TRBJ2-1,16,TRBV2,CASSEVGLAGVGEQFF
.,TRBJ2-7,15,TRBV5-5,CASSPGLAGSYEQYF
.,TRBJ1-2,15,TRBV9,CASSPGSTPNYGYTF
.,TRBJ2-5,14,TRBV5-3,CARRKDRWKETQYF
few,TRBJ2-1,15,TRBV7-8,CASSFDIPSYNEQFF
.,TRBJ1-3,17,TRBV5-5,CASSLYFLGTDGNTIYF
.,TRBJ1-3,14,TRBV6-9,CASNPGNAGNTIYF
.,TRBJ2-2,15,TRBV2,CASSETSGRTGELFF
few,TRBJ2-5,17,TRBV7-2,CASSLGGRASGRKTQYF
.,TRBJ2-7,13,TRBV30,CAWAGTFAYEQYF
.,TRBJ1-2,12,TRBV5-4,CASSRALRGYTF
.,TRBJ2-5,16,TRBV19,CASSLGTGRLGETQYF
few,TRBJ2-1,14,TRBV11-3,CASSRRGSYNEQFF
many,TRBJ2-7,15,TRBV2,CASSPGLADYYEQYF
.,TRBJ1-2,15,TRBV6-4,CASSDTGAAGYGYTF
.,TRBJ2-1,17,TRBV4-3,CASSRSLSGSSYNEQFF
.,TRBJ2-3,16,TRBV10-3,CAISGPGGTRTDTQYF
.,TRBJ2-4,16,TRBV4-1,CASSQNNAGAGNIQYF
once,TRBJ2-5,12,TRBV30,CASAGTRETQYF
.,TRBJ2-3,16,TRBV18,CASSPGIAGTTDTQYF
.,TRBJ2-7,15,TRBV5-1,CASSSGTGNSPGQYF
.,TRBJ2-5,20,TRBV27,CASTDRGTSGRGENQETQYF
once,TRBJ2-4,13,TRBV2,CASSASAKNIQYF
.,TRBJ1-5,19,TRBV2,CASSVSQTGAFPSNQPQHF
.,TRBJ2-1,14,TRBV10-3,CAISISGTGNEQFF
few,TRBJ2-2,17,TRBV4-2,CASSQDPESARTGELFF
.,TRBJ1-2,13,TRBV19,CASSMPPGQYYTF
.,TRBJ1-1,13,TRBV5-4,CASSSAKTPEAFF
.,TRBJ1-2,14,TRBV5-4,CASSLQGPNYGYTF
.,TRBJ2-3,13,TRBV6-1,CASSLEGAGTQYF
many,TRBJ2-2,14,TRBV18,CASSRVTDTGELFF